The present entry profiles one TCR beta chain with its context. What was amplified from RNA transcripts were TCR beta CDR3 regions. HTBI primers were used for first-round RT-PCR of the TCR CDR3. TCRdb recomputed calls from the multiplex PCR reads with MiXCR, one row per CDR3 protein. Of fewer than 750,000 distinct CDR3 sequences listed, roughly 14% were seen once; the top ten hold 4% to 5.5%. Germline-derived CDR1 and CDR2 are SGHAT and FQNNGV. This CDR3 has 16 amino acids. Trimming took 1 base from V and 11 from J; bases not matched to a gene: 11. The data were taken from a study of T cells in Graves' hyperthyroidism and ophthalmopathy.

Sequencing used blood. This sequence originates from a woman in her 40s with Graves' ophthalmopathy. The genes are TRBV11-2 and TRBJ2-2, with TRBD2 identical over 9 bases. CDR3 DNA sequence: TGTGCCAGCAGCTTAGTGGGACTAGCAGTGATGGCCGAGCTGTTTTTT. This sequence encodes CASSLVGLAVMAELFF. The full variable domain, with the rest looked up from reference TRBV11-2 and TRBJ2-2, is EAGVAQSPRYKIIEKRQSVAFWCNPISGHATLYWYQQILGQGPKLLIQFQNNGVVDDSQLPKDRFSAERLKGVDSTLKIQPAKLEDSAVYLCASSLVGLAVMAELFFGEGSRLTVL.